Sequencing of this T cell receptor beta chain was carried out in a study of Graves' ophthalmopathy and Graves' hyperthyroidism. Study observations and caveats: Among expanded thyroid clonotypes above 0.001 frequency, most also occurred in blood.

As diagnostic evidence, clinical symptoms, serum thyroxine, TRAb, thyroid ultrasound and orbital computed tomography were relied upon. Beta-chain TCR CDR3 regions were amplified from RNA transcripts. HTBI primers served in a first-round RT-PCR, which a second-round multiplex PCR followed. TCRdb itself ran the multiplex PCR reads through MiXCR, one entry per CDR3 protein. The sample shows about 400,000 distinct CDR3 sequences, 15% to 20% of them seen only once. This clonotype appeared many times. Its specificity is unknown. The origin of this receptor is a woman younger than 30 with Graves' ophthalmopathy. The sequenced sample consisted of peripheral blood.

Written as DNA, the CDR3 is TGCAGTTACCGGACCGGCGCAGGGGTAGGGCAGTACTTC. Its protein product is CSYRTGAGVGQYF. J is TRBJ2-7 and V is TRBV29-1, with D possibly TRBD1 on 6 matching bases. Germline V CDR1 and CDR2: SQVTM, ANQGSEA. The CDR3 extends over 13 amino acids.